The 21 T cell receptor beta chains below all came from one sample that was sequenced in a study of identical twins. One entry per CDR3 protein results from TCRdb running MiXCR on the 5' RACE reads. In the table there are about 550,000 distinct CDR3 sequences, more than 20% of which are singletons. This same sample was also part of a study on yellow fever vaccine responses in identical twins.

Sequenced: CD4+ T cells sorted from blood. The source of these receptors is a woman aged 18 to 35 in good health.

This clonotype has a handful of counts. This rearrangement joins TRBV11-2 to TRBJ2-7; TRBD2 is a possible D gene (6 bases). This CDR3 has 16 amino acids. Trimming removed 5 bases at V and 1 base at J, with 18 bases between. Looked up from germline, CDR1 is SGHAT and CDR2 is FQNNGV. In nucleotides, the CDR3 is TGTGCCAGCAGCCTTAGTACGGAACGGGGGTCCTACGAGCAGTACGTC. Translation gives CASSLSTERGSYEQYV.

In this sample, this clonotype turned up a few times. This chain links TRBV9 with TRBJ1-5; D call uncertain. The V gene lost 0 bases and the J gene lost 6 bases, with 10 bases spanning the gap. This CDR3 comprises 14 residues. Germline-derived CDR1 and CDR2 are SGDLS and YYNGEE. DNA of the CDR3: TGTGCCAGCAGCGTAGAAGGGTCCGCTCAGCCCCAGCATTTT. Translating gives CASSVEGSAQPQHF.

The V gene is TRBV10-3, the J gene TRBJ2-2; D perhaps matches TRBD1 (6 bases). V was shortened by 10 bases and J by 6 bases, with 12 bases between the two germline ends. Germline CDR1 is ENHRY and CDR2 is SYGVKD. CDR3 length: 12 amino acids. CDR3 region: CATSRGSGELFF. The CDR3 region has the DNA TGTGCCACTTCCAGGGGATCCGGGGAGCTGTTTTTT.

The chain uses TRBV10-2 and TRBJ1-5; no definite D call. The CDR3 extends over 14 amino acids. Germline-derived CDR1 and CDR2 are WSHSY and SAAADI. The V and J ends lost 5 bases and 6 bases respectively, with 14 bases between them. The CDR3 DNA is TGCGCCAGCAGTCTATCGGCAGTTACTCAGCCCCAGCATTTT. Translated, it gives CASSLSAVTQPQHF.

This clonotype was detected only a few times. The rearrangement uses TRBV3-1 and TRBJ2-2; TRBD2 agrees at 9 bases. The CDR3 covers 14 residues. Germline assignment: CDR1 LGHDT and CDR2 YNNKEL (reference sequence). The V gene end was trimmed by 7 bases and the J gene end by 4 bases; junction bases not matched to a gene: 4. This CDR3 reads CASMREGGTGELFF. The DNA for the CDR3 is TGTGCCAGCATGCGGGAGGGCGGCACCGGGGAGCTGTTTTTT.

This clonotype occurred a few times. The V gene is TRBV11-2, the J gene TRBJ2-5, with D possibly TRBD1 on 5 matching bases. This CDR3 contains 13 residues. V was cut by 5 bases and J by 6 bases, with 13 bases left in between. Germline V gives CDR1 SGHAT, CDR2 FQNNGV. CDR3 nucleotides: TGTGCCAGCAGCACTCCAGGGATTCAGACCCAGTACTTC. As protein: CASSTPGIQTQYF.

This clonotype has more than one count but fewer than ten. The V call is TRBV6-2 or TRBV6-3, the J call TRBJ2-2; 10 bases agree with TRBD2. This CDR3 region has 16 residues. Trimming at V came to 8 bases and at J to 5 bases, leaving 11 bases not matched to a gene. Germline V CDR1 and CDR2: MNHEY, SVGEGT. CDR3 sequence (DNA): TGTGCCAGCGGCGACGGACTAGCGGACCCGACCGGGGAGCTGTTTTTT. Amino acids: CASGDGLADPTGELFF.

This clonotype showed up just a few times. The chain has TRBV27 and TRBJ2-1; no clear D. Germline loops: CDR1 MNHEY, CDR2 SMNVEV (reference sequence). V was trimmed by 7 bases and J by 2 bases, leaving 12 bases between them. The CDR3 totals 14 residues. The CDR3 DNA follows: TGTGCCAGCACGGGTTCAGGACCCTACAATGAGCAGTTCTTC. Its translation is CASTGSGPYNEQFF.

CDR3: CSARVGTGAGYTF. The CDR3 region has the DNA TGCAGTGCTAGAGTCGGGACAGGGGCTGGCTACACCTTC. The chain uses TRBV20-1 and TRBJ1-2; 10 nucleotides align to TRBD1. The CDR3 is made up of 13 amino acids. V dropped 1 base and J dropped 7; count of bases not matched to a gene: 3. CDR1 DFQATT and CDR2 SNEGSKA come from the germline V gene (reference sequence).

The chain links TRBV7-8 to TRBJ2-7; D tentatively reads TRBD1 or TRBD2 (5 bases each). The germline V gene has CDR1 SGHVS and CDR2 FQNEAQ. V gave up 0 bases and J gave up 1 base, with 7 bases separating them. This CDR3 is 14 amino acids long. The CDR3 DNA reads as TGTGCCAGCAGCTTAGCGAGGGGATCCTACGAGCAGTACTTC. Encoded protein: CASSLARGSYEQYF.

This rearrangement joins TRBV10-3 to TRBJ1-6; D not certain. From germline, CDR1 is ENHRY and CDR2 SYGVKD. V gave up 3 bases and J gave up 7 bases, with 4 bases separating them. CDR3 length: 12 residues. The CDR3 loop is CAISELNSPLHF. Here the CDR3 DNA reads TGTGCCATCAGTGAATTAAATTCACCCCTCCACTTT.

This clonotype was seen repeatedly, ten times or more. This sequence joins TRBV5-1 and TRBJ2-2; weak D call: TRBD2 (5 bases). Germline V gives CDR1 SGHRS, CDR2 YFSETQ. Trimming took off 0 bases at V and 0 bases at J, with 12 bases between the two ends. The CDR3 spans 17 residues. Here the CDR3 DNA reads TGCGCCAGCAGCTTGGCCTCGACTAACGCGAACACCGGGGAGCTGTTTTTT. Translating it yields CASSLASTNANTGELFF.

The CDR3: CASRRQAGLSDSPLHF. In DNA, the CDR3 is TGCGCCAGCAGACGACAGGCCGGACTTTCAGATTCACCCCTCCACTTT. The rearrangement joins TRBV5-1 to TRBJ1-6; D might be TRBD1 (6 bases). The CDR3 contains 16 residues. Looked up from germline, CDR1 is SGHRS and CDR2 is YFSETQ. The V and J ends lost 5 bases and 8 bases respectively, with 20 bases between them.

This clonotype showed up just a few times. The chain has TRBV5-1 and TRBJ2-2; 9 bases match TRBD1. This CDR3 spans 16 amino acids. V dropped 5 bases and J dropped 5; count of bases not matched to a gene: 10. In germline, CDR1 is SGHRS, CDR2 YFSETQ. DNA for the CDR3: TGCGCCAGCAGTCCCACCGGGACAGGGATTACCGGGGAGCTGTTTTTT. This translates into CASSPTGTGITGELFF.

The J gene is TRBJ1-1, the V gene TRBV7-8; D remains ambiguous. Trimming took 1 base from V and 3 from J, leaving 12 bases between them. Germline V gene sequence: CDR1 SGHVS, CDR2 FQNEAQ. CDR3 length: 15 residues. The CDR3 region is CASSLGLTGHTEAFF. The CDR3 DNA is TGTGCCAGCAGCTTAGGGCTGACGGGTCACACTGAAGCTTTCTTT.

The chain is built from TRBV5-1 and TRBJ2-3, with D possibly being TRBD2 (5 bases). The CDR3 covers 15 residues. V lost 0 bases to trimming and J lost 5 bases, with 13 bases between them. Germline V CDR1 and CDR2: SGHRS, YFSETQ. CDR3 nucleotides: TGCGCCAGCAGCTTGGGAGGGAACCCTATAGATACGCAGTATTTT. It encodes CASSLGGNPIDTQYF.

This clonotype was counted a few times. V usage is TRBV20-1 and J usage is TRBJ2-1; 9 positions match TRBD1. The length of the CDR3 is 14 residues. Germline lookup yields CDR1 DFQATT and CDR2 SNEGSKA (reference sequence). The V and J ends lost 5 bases and 7 bases, in that order; junction bases with no gene match: 9. CDR3: CSAGRTGVPNEQFF. DNA for the CDR3: TGCAGTGCTGGAAGGACAGGGGTTCCGAATGAGCAGTTCTTC.

A few counts support this clonotype. The rearrangement links TRBV6-1 to TRBJ2-5, with 13 bases identical to TRBD2. The trim removed 6 bases at V and 4 bases at J, leaving 14 bases unmatched. Looked up from germline, CDR1 is MNHNS and CDR2 is SASEGT. The CDR3 covers 18 residues. The CDR3: CASSLDSLGLAGAETQYF. The CDR3 bases are TGTGCCAGCAGCCTGGACAGCTTAGGACTAGCGGGAGCAGAGACCCAGTACTTC.

This clonotype was seen a few times. The genes are TRBV3-1 and TRBJ2-1; perhaps TRBD2 as D (6 bases). Germline loops: CDR1 LGHDT, CDR2 YNNKEL (reference sequence). V shed 4 bases and J shed 9 bases, with 10 bases lying between them. The CDR3 is 12 residues long. The CDR3 bases are TGTGCCAGCAGCCCGCGGGACTCTGAGCAGTTCTTC. Translation: CASSPRDSEQFF.

V is TRBV12-3 or TRBV12-4 and J is TRBJ1-5; 7 bases agree with TRBD1. J gave up 2 bases and V 3 bases, and 7 bases lay outside the gene matches. CDR3 length: 16 amino acids. The CDR3 sequence is CASSFHQGGGNQPQHF. CDR3 coding DNA: TGTGCCAGCAGTTTCCATCAGGGGGGCGGCAATCAGCCCCAGCATTTT.

The chain uses TRBV11-2 and TRBJ1-2; no reliable D call. Trimming took 1 base from V and 8 from J, leaving 17 bases between them. This CDR3 spans 15 amino acids. Germline-derived CDR1 and CDR2 are SGHAT and FQNNGV. The CDR3 coding sequence is TGTGCCAGCAGCTTAGCCGATACGGGTGGTTCGGGCTACACCTTC. Protein sequence: CASSLADTGGSGYTF.